This T cell receptor beta chain was sequenced for a study of shared clonotypes between healthy human individuals (dated by TCRdb to about 2020). General notes on the study: Two women and three men aged 18 to 49 years were included in the cohort. Per donor, three plates each were used for CD4 naive and CD4 memory, two for CD8 naive, and one for CD8 memory. Between about 0.94 and 8.9 billion PBMCs per donor were obtained by leukapheresis. To estimate repertoire size and how much clonotypes are shared between individuals, the study performed deep sequencing of blood TCR repertoires from about 5 healthy adults. To increase sequencing depth and limit assay-specific biases, TCR repertoire library preparation and sequencing were carried out by different laboratories using diverse techniques.

The CDR3 holds 11 amino acids from the cysteine to the phenylalanine. The CDR3 DNA has 33 bases and is translated from base 1. The research as a whole found: Estimated clonotype richness was generally larger for naive than for memory subsets. The genetic and exposure-history diversity represented was limited by the small number of donors. Across a few donors, around 5% of naive CD4, approximately 3.6% of naive CD8, 2.3% of memory CD4, and roughly 0.41% of memory CD8 clonotypes were shared. Incomplete sequencing was indicated by rarefaction of sorted-subset datasets, despite the large sequencing depth. Pairwise subsampling led to the expectation that sequencing depth would affect the degree of clonotype sharing among donors. Sampling was limited to blood, and TCR repertoires in tissue likely differ from TCR repertoires in blood. Compared with non-shared clonotypes, clonotypes shared by all four sorted-subset donors had higher generation probabilities.

Turning to this clone: The antigen it recognizes is unknown. There are no base qualities to consult, and no much larger clone falls within one base.

Using the deep immunoSEQ assay, TCR CDR3 regions were amplified from genomic DNA by multiplex PCR. Extracted genomic DNA from each cell subset was distributed evenly across all wells of several immunoSEQ 96-well plates, and each plate was treated as a replicate. For sorted subsets, 200 ng of genomic DNA, equivalent to 25,000 to 30,000 T cell genomes, went into each replicate PCR. Purified libraries were measured with a Qubit 3.0 fluorometer, size-checked on a Bioanalyzer 2100, and measured again with the KAPA Library Quantification kit. Each immunoSEQ 96-well plate was sequenced on its own single-read 150-cycle Illumina NextSeq 550 flow cell. As for the original processing: Because the immunoSEQ output held only junctional sequences and lacked quality scores, the filtering could not match the filtering applied to full-length reads. To assign V/J genes and CDR3, sequences were annotated using PyIR, a Python wrapper for IgBLAST v1.9, with IMGT germline references. Any read was removed if the V/J assignment was weak (E-value above 1e-6), the CDR3 was missing, or the read contained stop codons, out-of-frame junctions, or ambiguous translated residues. V3J clonotypes were defined by identical inferred V gene, J gene, and CDR3 amino acid sequence. To compute the percentage overlap between repertoires, the number of shared unique clonotypes was divided by the size of the smaller repertoire. Three approaches were used to assess repertoire richness: RTK rarefaction, the Chao1 estimator, and Recon v2.1 estimates of unobserved clonotypes. Generation probabilities were computed with OLGA for all TCRbeta clonotypes obtained by the gDNA method from several donors. As stored in TCRdb, this immuneACCESS dataset retains in-frame rearrangements with V and J assigned. A fraction of the clones does not appear; measured against another copy, unresolved V genes explain less than half of the discrepancy, and the remainder lacks a known reason. The V and J calls and clone size are taken from that table; D and trimming were inferred from the DNA. Counted in this sample were about 1.4 million clones; approximately 96% of them appeared once. Roughly 1.2% of the sample lies in the top ten.

The donors were healthy, HIV-negative adults who had no recently reported acute infections or vaccinations. Only Caucasian adults living in Nashville, Tennessee, USA were represented among the donors. Magnetic negative selection was used to enrich CD4+ T cells, after which naive cells were positively selected on CD45RA and the negative fraction became the memory subset. After blood collection by leukapheresis, PBMCs were isolated using Ficoll-Histopaque density gradient centrifugation and then cryopreserved in the vapor phase of liquid nitrogen. Purity and quantity of every magnetically sorted T cell population were checked by analytical flow cytometry. Each sorted fraction had its genomic DNA isolated and then quantified by UV absorbance on a Nanodrop 2000c.

The chain employs TRBV21-1 and TRBJ1-2. TRBV21-1 counts as a pseudogene. The specimen was naive CD4+ T cells sorted from blood. The sample's cell subset or site label is to be understood as: CD45RA+ positively selected. The receptor was derived from a man younger than 40 in good health. The DNA sequence is given as TGTGCCAGCAGCAATAGGGAAGGCTACACCTTC. Translated, it reads CASSNREGYTF.